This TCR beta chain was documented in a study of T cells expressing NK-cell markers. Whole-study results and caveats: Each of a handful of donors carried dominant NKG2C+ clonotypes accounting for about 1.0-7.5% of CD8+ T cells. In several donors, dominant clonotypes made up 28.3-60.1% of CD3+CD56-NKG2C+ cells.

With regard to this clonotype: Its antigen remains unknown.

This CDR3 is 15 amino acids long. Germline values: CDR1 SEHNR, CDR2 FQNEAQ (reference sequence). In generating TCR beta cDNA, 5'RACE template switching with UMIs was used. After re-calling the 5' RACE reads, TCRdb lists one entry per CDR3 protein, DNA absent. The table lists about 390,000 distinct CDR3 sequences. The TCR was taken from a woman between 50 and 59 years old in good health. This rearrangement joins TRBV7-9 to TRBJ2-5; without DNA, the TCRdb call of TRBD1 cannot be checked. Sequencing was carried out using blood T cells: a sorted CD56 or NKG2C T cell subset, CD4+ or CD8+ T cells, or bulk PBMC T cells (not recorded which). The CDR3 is CASSLAPAGMETQYF.